The sequence of this T cell receptor (beta chain) was determined in a study of technical replicates of blood from a few donors. A word on this clone: Within the sample, other DNA sequences also encode this same CDR3.

Clones were sequenced by immunoSEQ multiplex PCR, and TCRdb holds only the in-frame ones, with some missing. The sample comprises more than 90,000 clones, approximately 95% of which are singletons, and more than 0.2% rests with the top ten. Deletions cut 3 bases from V and 0 bases from J, with 3 bases between. Germline lookup yields CDR1 KGHSH and CDR2 LQKENI. The CDR3 extends over 13 amino acids. This TCR came from a human donor in good health. The gene calls are TRBV18 and TRBJ2-1; D unresolved. Sequences were obtained from T cells isolated from PBMCs. CDR3 in DNA: TGTGCCAGCTCACCCCTCTCCTACAATGAGCAGTTCTTC. Protein: CASSPLSYNEQFF.